These 4 T cell receptor beta chains came from one sample sequenced in a study of cytomegalovirus exposure and HLA in healthy donors. PCR used 60 Vbeta primers and 13 Jbeta primers. Data came from immunoSEQ multiplex PCR; TCRdb stores just in-frame clones and leaves some out. The repertoire holds roughly 130,000 clones, 80% seen once, with just over 1% in the top ten. Material for sequencing was PBMCs. Receptors originate from a human donor in good health.

The chain couples TRBV7-8 to TRBJ2-1, with D perhaps TRBD2 (6 bases). V lost 2 bases and J lost 4, with 12 bases in between. Germline CDR1 is SGHVS and CDR2 is FQNEAQ. This CDR3 is 15 amino acids long. The CDR3 protein is CASSLNRDFYNEQFF. The CDR3 nucleotides are TGTGCCAGCAGCTTAAACCGGGACTTTTACAATGAGCAGTTCTTC. The full variable domain, with the rest looked up from reference TRBV7-8 and TRBJ2-1, is GAGVSQSPRYKVAKRGQDVALRCDPISGHVSLFWYQQALGQGPEFLTYFQNEAQLDKSGLPSDRFFAERPEGSVSTLKIQRTQQEDSAVYLCASSLNRDFYNEQFFGPGTRLTVL.

This chain links TRBV6-1 with TRBJ2-3, with a weak D call TRBD1 (6 bases). This CDR3 is 15 amino acids long. The germline V and J ends were trimmed by 6 bases and 2 bases, with 15 bases remaining between them. Per germline, CDR1 MNHNS and CDR2 SASEGT. CDR3 region: CASRAGAVATDTQYF. The CDR3 nucleotides read TGTGCCAGCAGGGCAGGGGCAGTAGCCACAGATACGCAGTATTTT.

This chain connects TRBV5-1 to TRBJ2-1; 7 bases agree with TRBD2. The CDR3 is made up of 14 amino acids. Looked up from germline, CDR1 is SGHRS and CDR2 is YFSETQ. Germline trimming cut 0 bases from V and 8 bases from J; bases unmatched to any gene: 5. CDR3 protein: CASSLGTRMDEQFF. The CDR3 nucleotides are TGCGCCAGCAGCTTGGGGACTAGAATGGATGAGCAGTTCTTC.

This sequence joins TRBV4-1 and TRBJ2-7, with D maybe TRBD2 (6 bases). CDR3 length: 16 residues. Trimming removed 3 bases at V and 3 bases at J, with 18 bases between. Per germline, CDR1 MGHRA and CDR2 YSYEKL. CDR3 region: CASSQVPGLMIYEQYF. Here the CDR3 DNA reads TGCGCCAGCAGCCAGGTCCCGGGACTGATGATCTACGAGCAGTACTTC.